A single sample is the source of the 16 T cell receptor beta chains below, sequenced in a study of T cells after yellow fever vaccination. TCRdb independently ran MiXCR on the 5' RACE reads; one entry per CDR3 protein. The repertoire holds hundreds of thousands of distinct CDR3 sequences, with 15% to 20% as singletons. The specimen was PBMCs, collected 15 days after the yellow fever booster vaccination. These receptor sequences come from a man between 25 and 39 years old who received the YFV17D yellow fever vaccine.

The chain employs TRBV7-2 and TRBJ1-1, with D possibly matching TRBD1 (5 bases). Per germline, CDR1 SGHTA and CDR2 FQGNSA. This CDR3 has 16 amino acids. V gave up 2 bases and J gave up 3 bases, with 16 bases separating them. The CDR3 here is CASSLQGTLTYTEAFF. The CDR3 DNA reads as TGTGCCAGCAGCTTACAGGGTACCCTGACGTACACTGAAGCTTTCTTT.

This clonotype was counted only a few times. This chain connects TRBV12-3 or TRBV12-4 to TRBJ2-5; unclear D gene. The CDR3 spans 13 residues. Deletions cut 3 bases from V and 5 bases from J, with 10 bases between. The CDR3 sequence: CASSFAVSETQYF. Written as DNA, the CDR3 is TGTGCCAGCAGTTTCGCAGTTTCGGAGACCCAGTACTTC.

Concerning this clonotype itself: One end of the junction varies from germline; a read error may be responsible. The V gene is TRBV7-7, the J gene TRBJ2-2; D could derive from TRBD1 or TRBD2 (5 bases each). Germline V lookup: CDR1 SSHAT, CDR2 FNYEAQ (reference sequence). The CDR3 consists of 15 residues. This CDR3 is CASSLLVGDTGELFF. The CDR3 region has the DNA TGTGCTAGCAGCTTATTGGTGGGGGACACCGGGGAGCTGTTTTTT.

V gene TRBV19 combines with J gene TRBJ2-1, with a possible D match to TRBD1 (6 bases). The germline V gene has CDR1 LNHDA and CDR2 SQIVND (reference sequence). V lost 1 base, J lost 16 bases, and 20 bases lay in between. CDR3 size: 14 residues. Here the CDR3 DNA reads TGTGCCAGTAGTATAGTTGTAGGGGACACCAGCCTCTTCTTC. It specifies CASSIVVGDTSLFF.

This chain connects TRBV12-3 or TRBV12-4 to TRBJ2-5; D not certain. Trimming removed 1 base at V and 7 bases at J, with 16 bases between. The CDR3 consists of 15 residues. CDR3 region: CASSLGVARPWTQYF. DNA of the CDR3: TGTGCCAGCAGTTTAGGGGTAGCCAGGCCATGGACCCAGTACTTC.

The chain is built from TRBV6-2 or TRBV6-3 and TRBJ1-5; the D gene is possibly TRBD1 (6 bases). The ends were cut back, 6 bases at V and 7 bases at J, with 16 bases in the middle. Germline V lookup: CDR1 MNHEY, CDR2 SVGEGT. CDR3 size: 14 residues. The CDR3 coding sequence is TGTGCCAGCAGCAAGGGACAATCAAGGCAGCCCCAGCATTTT. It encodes CASSKGQSRQPQHF.

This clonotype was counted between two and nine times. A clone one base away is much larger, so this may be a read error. This CDR3 reads CASSLGQTTDTQYF. The CDR3 DNA sequence: TGCGCCAGCAGCTTGGGACAGACCACAGATACGCAGTATTTT. The rearrangement links TRBV5-1 to TRBJ2-3, with D perhaps TRBD1 (5 bases). Germline CDR1 reads SGHRS; CDR2 reads YFSETQ. This CDR3 contains 14 residues. V was trimmed by 0 bases and J by 2 bases, leaving 7 bases between them.

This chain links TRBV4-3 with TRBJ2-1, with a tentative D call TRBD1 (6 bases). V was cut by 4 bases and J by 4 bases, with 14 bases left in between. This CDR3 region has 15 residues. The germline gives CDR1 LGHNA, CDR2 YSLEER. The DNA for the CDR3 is TGCGCCAGCAGCCCGGGACACGGCACATACAATGAGCAGTTCTTC. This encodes CASSPGHGTYNEQFF.

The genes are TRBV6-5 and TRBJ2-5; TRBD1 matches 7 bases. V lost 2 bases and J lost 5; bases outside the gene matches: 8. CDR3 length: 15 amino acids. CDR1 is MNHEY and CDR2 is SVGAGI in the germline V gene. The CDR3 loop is CASSYQPDRVETQYF. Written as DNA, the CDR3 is TGTGCCAGCAGTTACCAACCAGACAGGGTTGAGACCCAGTACTTC.

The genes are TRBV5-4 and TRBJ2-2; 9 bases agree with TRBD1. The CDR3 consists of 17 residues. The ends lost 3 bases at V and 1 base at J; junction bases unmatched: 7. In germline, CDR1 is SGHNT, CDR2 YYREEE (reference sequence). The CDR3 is CASSSPAGQGNTGELFF. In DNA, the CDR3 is TGTGCCAGCAGCTCCCCTGCGGGACAGGGGAACACCGGGGAGCTGTTTTTT.

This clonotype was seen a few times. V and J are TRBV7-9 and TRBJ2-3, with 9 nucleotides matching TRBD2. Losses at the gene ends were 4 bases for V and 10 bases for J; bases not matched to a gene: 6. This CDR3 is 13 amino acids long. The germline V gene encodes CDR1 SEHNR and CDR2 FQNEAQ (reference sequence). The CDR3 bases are TGTGCCAGCAGCTACCTAGCGGGATTGGCGCAGTATTTT. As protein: CASSYLAGLAQYF. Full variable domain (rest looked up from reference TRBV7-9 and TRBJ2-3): DTGVSQNPRHKITKRGQNVTFRCDPISEHNRLYWYRQTLGQGPEFLTYFQNEAQLEKSRLLSDRFSAERPKGSFSTLEIQRTEQGDSAMYLCASSYLAGLAQYFGPGTRLTVL.

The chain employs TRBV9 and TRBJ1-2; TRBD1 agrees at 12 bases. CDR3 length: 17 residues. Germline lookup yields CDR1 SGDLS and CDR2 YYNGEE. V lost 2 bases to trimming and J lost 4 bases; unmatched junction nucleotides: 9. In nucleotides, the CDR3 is TGTGCCAGCAGCGTCGGGACAGGGGGCGCATCTACCTATGGCTACACCTTC. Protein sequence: CASSVGTGGASTYGYTF.

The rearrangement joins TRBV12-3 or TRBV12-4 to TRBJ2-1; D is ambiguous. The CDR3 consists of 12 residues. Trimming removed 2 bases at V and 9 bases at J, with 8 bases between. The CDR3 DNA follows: TGTGCCAGCAGTTTACCAGAGAGTGAGCAGTTCTTC. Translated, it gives CASSLPESEQFF.

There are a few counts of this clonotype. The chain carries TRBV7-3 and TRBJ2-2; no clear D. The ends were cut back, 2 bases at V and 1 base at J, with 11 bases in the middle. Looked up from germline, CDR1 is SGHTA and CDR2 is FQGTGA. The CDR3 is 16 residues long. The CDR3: CASSLFQVQNTGELFF. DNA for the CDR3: TGTGCCAGCAGCTTATTTCAGGTGCAGAACACCGGGGAGCTGTTTTTT. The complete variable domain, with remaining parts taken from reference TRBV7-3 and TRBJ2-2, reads GAGVSQTPSNKVTEKGKYVELRCDPISGHTALYWYRQSLGQGPEFLIYFQGTGAADDSGLPNDRFFAVRPEGSVSTLKIQRTERGDSAVYLCASSLFQVQNTGELFFGEGSRLTVL.

The CDR3 DNA reads TGTGCCAGCAGTTACTCCCGCCCGGGAGGAGGATCGGGCTACGAGCAGTACTTC. Translation gives CASSYSRPGGGSGYEQYF. This chain connects TRBV6-5 to TRBJ2-7; 7 bases align to TRBD2. Germline trimming cut 0 bases from V and 3 bases from J; bases unmatched to any gene: 14. Germline-derived CDR1 and CDR2 are MNHEY and SVGAGI. The CDR3 sequence is 18 residues long.

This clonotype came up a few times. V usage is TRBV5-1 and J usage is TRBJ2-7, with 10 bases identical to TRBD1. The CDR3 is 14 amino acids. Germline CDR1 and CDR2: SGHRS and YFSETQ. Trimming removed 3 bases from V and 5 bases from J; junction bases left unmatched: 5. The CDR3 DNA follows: TGCGCCAGCAGCTCAGGGACAGGGGCCGACGAGCAGTACTTC. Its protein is CASSSGTGADEQYF.